This T cell receptor beta chain originates from a study of tumor-infiltrating lymphocytes in oesophageal squamous cell carcinoma. This clonotype was seen only a few times. The CDR3 has 16 residues. V was clipped by 5 bases and J by 5 bases, with 21 bases between them. The V gene's germline CDR1 is SGHVT and CDR2 SQSDAQ. TCRdb recomputed calls from the PCR reads with MiXCR, one row per CDR3 protein. This table holds around 20,000 distinct CDR3 sequences, over 40% found once. This chain joins TRBV7-4 and TRBJ2-5, with D possibly being TRBD2 (7 bases). What was sequenced was esophageal tumor tissue. The source is a male donor with esophageal squamous cell carcinoma. In nucleotides, the CDR3 is TGTGCCAGCAGCCCTCCCTGGGGGGGCCCTCAGGAGACCCAGTACTTC. This encodes CASSPPWGGPQETQYF.